This T cell receptor beta chain appears in the sequencing data of a study of blood T cell repertoires in COVID-19. The CDR3 sequence is 16 residues long. Per the germline V gene, CDR1 is SNHLY and CDR2 is FYNNEI. The V gene end was trimmed by 4 bases and the J gene end by 3 bases; junction bases not matched to a gene: 5. Original processing notes: Amplification of reference gene primers was used by the study to estimate nucleated cell counts. Method: immunoSEQ multiplex PCR; TCRdb's copy keeps in-frame clones and lacks some. V and J calls and clone size are as listed in that table; D and trimming were resolved from the DNA. The sample contains 300,000 to 400,000 clones, approximately 83% of which appear only once.

The chain joins TRBV2 to TRBJ2-4; TRBD2 matches 11 bases. Sequencing was done on a sample of PBMCs or T cells enriched from blood (not recorded which). This TCR derives from a woman between 40 and 55 years old with acute COVID-19. CDR3 region: CASSVGTSGGKNIQYF. The CDR3 DNA reads as TGTGCCAGCAGTGTTGGGACTAGCGGAGGCAAAAACATTCAGTACTTC.